The clone carrying this T cell receptor beta chain has only one observation. Antigen: not known. The entry originates in a study of cytomegalovirus exposure and HLA in healthy donors. Notes on the study in general: Diagnosis of cytomegalovirus status made by the classifier reportedly showed high specificity and sensitivity. In vitro work confirmed that a few CMV-associated chains recognize CMV antigens.

Clones were sequenced by immunoSEQ multiplex PCR, and TCRdb holds only the in-frame ones, with some missing. Of 100,000 to 150,000 clones listed, 90% to 96% are singletons. The CDR3 extends over 13 amino acids. Deletions cut 3 bases from V and 4 bases from J, with 7 bases between. Germline lookup yields CDR1 MDHEN and CDR2 SYDVKM. The sequenced sample was PBMCs. The clonotype comes from a man aged 18 to 29 in good health and CMV-seronegative. The V call is TRBV28, the J call TRBJ1-5; D remains ambiguous. CDR3 sequence: CASSFGWNQPQHF. The CDR3 bases are TGTGCCAGCAGTTTCGGGTGGAATCAGCCCCAGCATTTT. The full variable domain, completed using reference TRBV28 and TRBJ1-5, is DVKVTQSSRYLVKRTGEKVFLECVQDMDHENMFWYRQDPGLGLRLIYFSYDVKMKEKGDIPEGYSVSREKKERFSLILESASTNQTSMYLCASSFGWNQPQHFGDGTRLSIL.